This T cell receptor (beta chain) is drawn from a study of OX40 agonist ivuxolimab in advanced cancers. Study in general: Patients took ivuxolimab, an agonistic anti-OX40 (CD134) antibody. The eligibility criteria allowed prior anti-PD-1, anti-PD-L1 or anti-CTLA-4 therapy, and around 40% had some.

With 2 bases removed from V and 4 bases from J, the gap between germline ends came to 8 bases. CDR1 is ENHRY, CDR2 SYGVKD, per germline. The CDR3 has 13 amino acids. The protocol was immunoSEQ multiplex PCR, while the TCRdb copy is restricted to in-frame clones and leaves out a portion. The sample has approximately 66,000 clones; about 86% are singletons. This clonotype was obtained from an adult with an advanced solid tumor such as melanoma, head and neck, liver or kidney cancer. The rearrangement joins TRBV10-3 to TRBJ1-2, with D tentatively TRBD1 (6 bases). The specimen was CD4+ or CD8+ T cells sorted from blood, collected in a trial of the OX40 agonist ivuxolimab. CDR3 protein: CAISEAGVYGYTF. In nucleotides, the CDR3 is TGTGCCATCAGTGAGGCAGGGGTCTATGGCTACACCTTC.